These 8 T cell receptor beta chains originate from one sample sequenced in a study of T-cell reconstitution after alpha-beta-depleted transplantation in children. Unique molecular identifiers were incorporated during preparation of the TCRbeta library. TCRdb processed the PCR reads anew with MiXCR; each CDR3 protein has one entry. The sample includes more than 400,000 distinct CDR3 sequences, roughly 11% of them seen just once. Sequenced material: PBMCs, mostly from graft donor cells, taken 180 days after TCRalphabeta/CD19-depleted stem cell transplant. These TCRs come from a female patient aged 2-15 years who had a stem cell transplant for aplastic anemia, so the T cells may come from the graft donor.

This clonotype was detected only a few times. The genes are TRBV12-3 or TRBV12-4 and TRBJ2-7, with D unresolved. This CDR3 has 13 amino acids. V was cut by 4 bases and J by 4 bases, with 11 bases left in between. The DNA of the CDR3 is TGTGCCAGCAGTTGGCAGTTATGGTACGAGCAGTACTTC. As protein: CASSWQLWYEQYF.

This clonotype was detected a few times. The chain carries TRBV14 and TRBJ1-3; no clear D. Germline values: CDR1 SGHDN, CDR2 FVKESK. This CDR3 is 15 amino acids long. Trimming removed 1 base from V and 2 bases from J, with 9 bases in between. CDR3 bases: TGTGCCAGCAGCCAAGCCGACATTCCTGGAAACACCATATATTTT. This gives the protein CASSQADIPGNTIYF. The full variable domain, rest sourced from reference TRBV14 and TRBJ1-3, is EAGVTQFPSHSVIEKGQTVTLRCDPISGHDNLYWYRRVMGKEIKFLLHFVKESKQDESGMPNNRFLAERTGGTYSTLKVQPAELEDSGVYFCASSQADIPGNTIYFGEGSWLTVV.

Only a few counts were recorded for this clonotype. The rearrangement uses TRBV24-1 and TRBJ2-1, with 9 nucleotides matching TRBD1. The CDR3 totals 16 residues. CDR1 and CDR2 from the germline V gene are KGHDR and SFDVKD. Trimming removed 5 bases from V and 0 bases from J; junction bases left unmatched: 4. In nucleotides, the CDR3 is TGTGCCACCAGTGGGGGGACAGGGATCTCCTACAATGAGCAGTTCTTC. The encoded protein is CATSGGTGISYNEQFF.

The rearrangement uses TRBV18 and TRBJ2-1, with 7 bases fitting TRBD2. The V and J ends lost 2 bases and 9 bases, in that order; junction bases with no gene match: 13. Germline V lookup: CDR1 KGHSH, CDR2 LQKENI. The length of the CDR3 is 16 residues. Here the CDR3 reads CASSPFLLAETSEQFF. In DNA, the CDR3 is TGTGCCAGCTCACCATTTCTCCTAGCGGAGACCAGTGAGCAGTTCTTC.

The chain combines TRBV20-1 with TRBJ2-7; 10 bases fit TRBD2. The germline gives CDR1 DFQATT, CDR2 SNEGSKA (reference sequence). V shed 3 bases and J 5 bases; nucleotides not matched to a gene: 4. The CDR3 spans 13 residues. The CDR3 reads CSASLGLANEQYF. The CDR3 DNA sequence: TGCAGTGCTAGTTTGGGACTAGCGAACGAGCAGTACTTC.

The V and J genes are TRBV7-2 and TRBJ2-4; D is unresolved. Germline CDR1 reads SGHTA; CDR2 reads FQGNSA. The CDR3 length is 14 residues. V shed 1 base and J shed 2 bases, with 6 bases lying between them. The CDR3 loop is CASSLVGSKNIQYF. The CDR3 nucleotides read TGTGCCAGCAGCTTAGTCGGATCCAAAAACATTCAGTACTTC.

The sample holds one count of this clonotype. This may be a read error: a much more frequent sequence differs by one nucleotide. The chain carries TRBV7-2 and TRBJ1-5; D is ambiguous. Looked up from germline, CDR1 is SGHTA and CDR2 is FQGNSA. The CDR3 runs to 15 residues. The CDR3 DNA sequence: TGTGCCAACAGCTCTAAAAGCGTTAGCAATCAGCCCCAGCATTTT. It translates to CANSSKSVSNQPQHF.

This clonotype was counted a few times. The chain is built from TRBV6-5 and TRBJ2-2, with D maybe TRBD2 (6 bases). V was trimmed by 2 bases and J by 3 bases, leaving 13 bases between them. The CDR3 loop spans 16 amino acids. Germline CDR1 and CDR2: MNHEY and SVGAGI. The CDR3: CASSYASGHHTGELFF. CDR3 DNA sequence: TGTGCCAGCAGTTACGCCAGCGGGCACCACACCGGGGAGCTGTTTTTT.